Sequencing of this T cell receptor (beta chain) was carried out in a study of blood T cell repertoires in COVID-19. On the study more broadly: Acute-phase and convalescent COVID-19 samples originated in the United States, Italy and Spain. PBMCs, B-cell-depleted T cells, or T cells provided the cDNA or gDNA that made up the material.

Under the authors' procedure: The authors estimated nucleated cell counts from reference gene primer amplification. Produced via immunoSEQ multiplex PCR; TCRdb's table is partial and in-frame only. V, J and clone size reflect that table, while D and trimming were determined from the DNA. The top ten hold over 9.5% of the sample, which has around 81,000 clones, approximately 80% seen once. The clonotype originates from a human donor in a cohort sampled during active COVID-19. Sequencing input: peripheral blood.

The CDR3 DNA is TGTGCCAGCAGTCCGGGACAGAGAGAGACCCAGTACTTC. Translation gives CASSPGQRETQYF. This rearrangement joins TRBV2 to TRBJ2-5; 7 bases fit TRBD1. The CDR3 loop spans 13 amino acids. The germline V gene encodes CDR1 SNHLY and CDR2 FYNNEI. J gave up 4 bases and V 5 bases, and 4 bases lay outside the gene matches.